This TCR beta chain was observed in a study of PD-1 blockade in mismatch repair-deficient tumors (dated by TCRdb to the late 2010s). Some background on the complete study: Between September 2013 and 2016, the trial enrolled fewer than 95 consecutive patients with around twelve mismatch repair-deficient cancer types, every one of whom had been previously treated and was progressing. Deep sequencing of TCR CDR3 regions was used to track tumor-associated T cell clones in peripheral blood of patients responding to PD-1 blockade.

For each enrolled patient, mismatch repair deficiency was established using either polymerase chain reaction or immunohistochemistry. TCR sequencing was carried out for three patients who responded to pembrolizumab therapy. The phase II trial prospectively evaluated PD-1 blockade with pembrolizumab in advanced mismatch repair-deficient cancers, independent of tissue of origin. Peripheral blood T cell samples were collected serially, before PD-1 blockade began and at several time points afterward. The timing of each blood sample was reported as weeks after the first dose of pembrolizumab. Comment on this clone: No cognate antigen has been identified for it. No base quality information exists; no much larger clone differs at one position.

Summary of the overall study and its limitations: After pembrolizumab, tumor-resident clones, which were often undetectable in blood before treatment, expanded rapidly and then contracted, generally ahead of radiologic responses.

Trimming costs V 6 bases and J 5 bases, and their ends lie 6 bases apart. From the germline V gene, CDR1 is SNHLY and CDR2 is FYNNEI. The CDR3 sequence holds 11 residues, the cysteine and phenylalanine included. CDR3 DNA is the only sequence kept; it has 33 bases, read in frame from the first base. The library was built by means of the immunoSEQ multiplex PCR assay. Drawn from immuneACCESS, this table holds only the in-frame rearrangements with V and J called that TCRdb kept. Clones are partly lost; checked studies trace under half to an unresolved V gene and leave the rest unexplained. The sample table holds tens of thousands of clones, of which around 73% were seen once. The top ten clones comprise nearly 5.5% of the sample.

The chain is encoded by TRBV2 joined to TRBJ2-3, with the D gene call left open. The source of this sequence is an adult with mismatch repair-deficient cancer. The sample here was peripheral blood, taken 2 weeks after starting pembrolizumab. In nucleotide form, the sequence is TGTGCCAGCAGGACCCGAGATACGCAGTATTTT. Translation gives CASRTRDTQYF.